The 6 T cell receptor beta chains below all came from one sample that was sequenced in a study of cytomegalovirus exposure and HLA in healthy donors. Researchers ran the PCR with 60 Vbeta and 13 Jbeta primers. Only in-frame clones appear in the TCRdb table, and some are missing; sequencing was by immunoSEQ multiplex PCR. The sample holds about 130,000 clones. The sequenced sample consisted of PBMCs. The receptor set was obtained from a man aged 18 to 29 in good health and CMV-seronegative.

This sequence joins TRBV5-8 and TRBJ2-3; D ambiguous. CDR3 size: 15 residues. Germline CDR1 SGHTS, CDR2 YDEGEE. Trimming shortened V by 2 bases and J by 0 bases, and 10 bases separated the two germline ends. This CDR3 reads CASSFRSSSTDTQYF. Written as DNA, the CDR3 is TGTGCCAGCAGCTTCAGGTCCTCTAGCACAGATACGCAGTATTTT.

The chain has TRBV30 and TRBJ2-4; TRBD2 is a possible D gene (7 bases). V shed 4 bases and J shed 7 bases, with 17 bases lying between them. CDR1 GTSNPN and CDR2 SVGIG come from the germline V gene (reference sequence). The CDR3 is made up of 14 amino acids. Here the CDR3 reads CAWTTGGALNIQYF. In nucleotides, the CDR3 is TGTGCCTGGACTACGGGGGGCGCATTGAACATTCAGTACTTC.

The chain employs TRBV5-6 and TRBJ2-7, with 10 bases lining up with TRBD2. This CDR3 comprises 16 residues. Per the germline V gene, CDR1 is SGHDT and CDR2 is YYEEEE. Trimming cost V 0 bases and J 5 bases; bases outside gene matches: 8. Here the CDR3 reads CASSLAKLAGVDEQYF. CDR3 nucleotide sequence: TGTGCCAGCAGCTTGGCCAAGCTAGCGGGAGTGGACGAGCAGTACTTC.

DNA of the CDR3: TGCGCCAGCAGCCAAGATAGAGGACAGGGGTGGAGAGATGAGCAGTTCTTC. This codes for CASSQDRGQGWRDEQFF. The genes are TRBV4-3 and TRBJ2-1; 9 bases match TRBD1. V shed 0 bases and J 8 bases; nucleotides not matched to a gene: 11. The length of the CDR3 is 17 residues. Germline V gene data show CDR1 as LGHNA and CDR2 as YSLEER.

The chain uses TRBV5-1 and TRBJ1-3; 7 bases match TRBD1. Germline lookup yields CDR1 SGHRS and CDR2 YFSETQ. The CDR3 sequence is 16 residues long. J gave up 2 bases and V 0 bases, and 5 bases lay outside the gene matches. The CDR3 loop reads CASSLDPQGAGNTIYF. The CDR3 nucleotides read TGCGCCAGCAGCTTGGATCCGCAGGGGGCTGGAAACACCATATATTTT.

The chain joins TRBV19 to TRBJ2-5, with D tentatively TRBD2 (6 bases). Deletions cut 4 bases from V and 1 base from J, with 13 bases between. Germline loops: CDR1 LNHDA, CDR2 SQIVND (reference sequence). The CDR3 has 15 residues. DNA for the CDR3: TGTGCCAGTAGTAGGCCGGGGGTCTTCCAAGAGACCCAGTACTTC. Protein: CASSRPGVFQETQYF.